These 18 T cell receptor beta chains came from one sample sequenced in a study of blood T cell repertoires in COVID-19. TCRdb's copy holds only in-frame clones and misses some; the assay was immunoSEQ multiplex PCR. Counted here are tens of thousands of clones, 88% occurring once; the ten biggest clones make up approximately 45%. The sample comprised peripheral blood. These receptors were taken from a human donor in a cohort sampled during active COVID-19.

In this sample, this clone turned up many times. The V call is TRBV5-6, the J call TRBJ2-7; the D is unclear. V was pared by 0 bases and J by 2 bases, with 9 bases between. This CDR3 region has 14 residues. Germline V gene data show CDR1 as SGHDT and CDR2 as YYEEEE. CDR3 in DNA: TGTGCCAGCAGCTTGGACGTGAACACCTACGAGCAGTACTTC. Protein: CASSLDVNTYEQYF.

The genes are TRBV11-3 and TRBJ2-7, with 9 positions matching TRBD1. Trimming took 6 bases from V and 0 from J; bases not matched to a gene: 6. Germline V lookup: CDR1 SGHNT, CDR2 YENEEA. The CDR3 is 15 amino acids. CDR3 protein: CASRTDRGSSYEQYF. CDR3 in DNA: TGTGCCAGCAGAACCGACAGGGGGAGCTCCTACGAGCAGTACTTC.

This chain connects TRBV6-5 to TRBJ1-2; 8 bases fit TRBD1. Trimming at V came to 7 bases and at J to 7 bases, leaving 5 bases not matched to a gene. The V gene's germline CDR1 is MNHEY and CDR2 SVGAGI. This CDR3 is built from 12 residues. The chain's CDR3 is CASTDRGGGYTF. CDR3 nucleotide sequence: TGTGCCAGCACCGACAGGGGAGGTGGCTACACCTTC.

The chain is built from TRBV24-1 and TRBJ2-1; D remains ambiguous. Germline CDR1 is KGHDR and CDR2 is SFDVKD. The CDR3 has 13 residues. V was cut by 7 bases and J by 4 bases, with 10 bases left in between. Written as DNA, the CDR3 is TGTGCCACCAGCGCGAGTGATTACAATGAGCAGTTCTTC. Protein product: CATSASDYNEQFF.

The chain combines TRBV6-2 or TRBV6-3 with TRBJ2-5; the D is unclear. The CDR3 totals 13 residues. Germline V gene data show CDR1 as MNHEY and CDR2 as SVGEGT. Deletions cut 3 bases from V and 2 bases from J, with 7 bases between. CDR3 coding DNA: TGTGCCAGCAGTTATCGGGTTCAAGAGACCCAGTACTTC. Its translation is CASSYRVQETQYF.

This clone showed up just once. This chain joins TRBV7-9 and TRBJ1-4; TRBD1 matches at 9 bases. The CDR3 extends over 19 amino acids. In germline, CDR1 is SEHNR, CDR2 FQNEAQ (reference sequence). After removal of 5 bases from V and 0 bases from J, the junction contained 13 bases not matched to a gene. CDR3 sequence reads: CASSPPDRGALATNEKLFF. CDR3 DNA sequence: TGTGCCAGCAGCCCTCCGGACAGGGGAGCTTTGGCAACTAATGAAAAACTGTTTTTT.

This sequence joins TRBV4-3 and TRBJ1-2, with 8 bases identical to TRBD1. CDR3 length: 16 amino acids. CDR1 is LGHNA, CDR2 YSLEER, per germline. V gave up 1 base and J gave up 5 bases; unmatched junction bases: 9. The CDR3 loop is CASSQVPDQGAYGYTF. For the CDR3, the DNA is TGCGCCAGCAGCCAAGTCCCTGACCAGGGGGCGTATGGCTACACCTTC.

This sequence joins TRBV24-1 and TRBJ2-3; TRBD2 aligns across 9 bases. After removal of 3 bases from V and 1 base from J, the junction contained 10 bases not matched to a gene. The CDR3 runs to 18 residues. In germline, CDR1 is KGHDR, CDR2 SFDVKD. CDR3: CATSDGTLTSGRTDTQYF. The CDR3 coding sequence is TGTGCCACCAGTGATGGAACATTGACTAGCGGCCGCACAGATACGCAGTATTTT.

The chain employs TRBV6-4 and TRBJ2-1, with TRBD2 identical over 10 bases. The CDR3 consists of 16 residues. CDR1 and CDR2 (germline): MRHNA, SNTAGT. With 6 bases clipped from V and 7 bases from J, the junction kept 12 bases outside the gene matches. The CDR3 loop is CASRSLPRTSGNEQFF. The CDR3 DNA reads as TGTGCCAGCAGAAGTCTTCCACGGACTAGCGGTAATGAGCAGTTCTTC.

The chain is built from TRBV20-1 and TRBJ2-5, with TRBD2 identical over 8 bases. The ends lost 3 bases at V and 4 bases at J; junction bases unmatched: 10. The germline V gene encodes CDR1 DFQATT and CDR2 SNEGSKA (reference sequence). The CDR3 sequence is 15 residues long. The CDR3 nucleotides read TGCAGTGCTAGTCCTCGGGGGGGCCGATCAGAGACCCAGTACTTC. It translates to CSASPRGGRSETQYF.

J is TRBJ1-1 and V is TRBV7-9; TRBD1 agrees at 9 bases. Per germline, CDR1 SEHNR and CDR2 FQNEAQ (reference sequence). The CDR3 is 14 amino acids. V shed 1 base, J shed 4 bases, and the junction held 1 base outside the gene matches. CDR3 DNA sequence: TGTGCCAGCAGCTTAGACAGGGGGCTCACTGAAGCTTTCTTT. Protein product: CASSLDRGLTEAFF.

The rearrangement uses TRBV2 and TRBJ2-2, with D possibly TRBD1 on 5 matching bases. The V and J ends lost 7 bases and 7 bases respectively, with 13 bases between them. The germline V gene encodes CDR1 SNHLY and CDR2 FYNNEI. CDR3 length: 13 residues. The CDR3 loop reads CASNLQGGGELFF. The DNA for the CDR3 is TGTGCCAGCAATCTGCAGGGCGGCGGGGAGCTGTTTTTT.

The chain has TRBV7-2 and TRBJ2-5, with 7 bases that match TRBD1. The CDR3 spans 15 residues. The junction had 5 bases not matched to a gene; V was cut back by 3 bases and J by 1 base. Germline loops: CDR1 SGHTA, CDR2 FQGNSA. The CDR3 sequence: CASSFRGQVQETQYF. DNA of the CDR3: TGTGCCAGCAGCTTTAGAGGACAGGTCCAAGAGACCCAGTACTTC.

The CDR3: CASSGQGAPGETQYF. In nucleotides, the CDR3 is TGCGCCAGCAGCGGGCAGGGGGCGCCGGGCGAGACCCAGTACTTC. The rearrangement uses TRBV5-1 and TRBJ2-5; 8 bases are a match to TRBD1. The J segment lost 5 bases and the V segment lost 4 bases, leaving 10 bases of the junction unmatched. The CDR3 is made up of 15 amino acids. Germline CDR1 SGHRS, CDR2 YFSETQ.

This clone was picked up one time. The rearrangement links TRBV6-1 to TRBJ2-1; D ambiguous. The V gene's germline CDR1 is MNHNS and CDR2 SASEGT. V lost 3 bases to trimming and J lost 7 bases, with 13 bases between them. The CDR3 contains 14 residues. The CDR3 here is CASSDPPHNNEQFF. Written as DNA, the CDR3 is TGTGCCAGCAGTGACCCCCCGCACAATAATGAGCAGTTCTTC.

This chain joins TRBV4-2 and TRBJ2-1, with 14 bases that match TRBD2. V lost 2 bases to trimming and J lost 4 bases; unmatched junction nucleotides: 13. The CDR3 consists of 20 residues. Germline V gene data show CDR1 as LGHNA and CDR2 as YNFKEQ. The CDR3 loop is CASSQRLAGGIKLLYNEQFF. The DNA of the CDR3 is TGTGCCAGCAGCCAAAGACTAGCGGGAGGGATAAAATTACTTTACAATGAGCAGTTCTTC.

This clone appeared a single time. DNA for the CDR3: TGTGCCAGTAGTATAGGGGACAGTTATCAGCCCCAGCATTTT. As protein: CASSIGDSYQPQHF. J is TRBJ1-5 and V is TRBV19; 7 positions agree with TRBD1. The CDR3 has 14 amino acids. CDR1 is LNHDA, CDR2 SQIVND, per germline (reference sequence). V lost 1 base to trimming and J lost 5 bases; unmatched junction nucleotides: 2.

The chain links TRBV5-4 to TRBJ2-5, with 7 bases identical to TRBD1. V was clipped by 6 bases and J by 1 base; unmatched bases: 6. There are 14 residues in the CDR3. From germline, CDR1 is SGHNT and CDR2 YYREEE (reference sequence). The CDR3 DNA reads TGTGCCAGCAACCAAGACAGGGCCCAAGAGACCCAGTACTTC. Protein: CASNQDRAQETQYF. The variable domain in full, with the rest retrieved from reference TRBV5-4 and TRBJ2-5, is ETGVTQSPTHLIKTRGQQVTLRCSSQSGHNTVSWYQQALGQGPQFIFQYYREEENGRGNFPPRFSGLQFPNYSSELNVNALELDDSALYLCASNQDRAQETQYFGPGTRLLVL.